The text below deals with one TCR beta chain. Individuals aged roughly 18 to 95 years were recruited from approximately 22 US areas. Germline V lookup: CDR1 SQVTM, CDR2 ANQGSEA. The CDR3 length is 12 residues. Between the trimmed V and J ends, which lost 3 bases and 7 bases, there was a span of 13 bases. This specimen comes from a study of blood T cell repertoires in COVID-19. As for the study in general: The samples span acute and convalescent COVID-19 from the United States, Italy and Spain. T cells, B-cell-depleted T cells, or PBMCs supplied cDNA or gDNA.

Authors' analysis steps: The authors estimated nucleated cell counts from reference gene primer amplification. Sequencing used immunoSEQ multiplex PCR; TCRdb keeps in-frame clones, though not all of them. V, J and clone size are those of that table, while D and trimming were read from the DNA. This table holds around 330,000 clones, 90% found once. The gene calls are TRBV29-1 and TRBJ2-7, with D perhaps TRBD1 (6 bases). This sequence was found in a man between 60 and 75 years old who had recovered from COVID-19. Sequences were obtained from PBMCs or T cells enriched from blood (not recorded which). DNA of the CDR3: TGCAGCGTTGACAGGGGATCTCGAGAGCAGTACTTC. This gives the protein CSVDRGSREQYF.